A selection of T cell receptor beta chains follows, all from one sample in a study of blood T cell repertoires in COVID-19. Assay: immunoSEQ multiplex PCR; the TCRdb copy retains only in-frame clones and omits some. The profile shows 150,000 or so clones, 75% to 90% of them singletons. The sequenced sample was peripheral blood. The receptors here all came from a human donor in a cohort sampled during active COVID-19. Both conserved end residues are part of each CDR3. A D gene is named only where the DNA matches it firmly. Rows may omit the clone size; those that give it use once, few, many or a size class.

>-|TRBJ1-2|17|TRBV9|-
TGTGCCAGCAGCGTAGGACCGACGGCAGGGGAATGGTATGGCTACACCTTC
CASSVGPTAGEWYGYTF
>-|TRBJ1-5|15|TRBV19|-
TGTGCCAGTAGTATATCACAGGGCCTCGATCAGCCCCAGCATTTT
CASSISQGLDQPQHF
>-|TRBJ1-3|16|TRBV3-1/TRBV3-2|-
TGTGCCAGCAGCCAAAGAGGAGGTTCCTCTGGAAACACCATATATTTT
CASSQRGGSSGNTIYF
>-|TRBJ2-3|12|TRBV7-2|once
TGTGCCAGCAGCTTAGGAGCGGATACGCAGTATTTT
CASSLGADTQYF
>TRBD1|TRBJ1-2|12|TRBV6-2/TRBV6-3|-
TGTGCCAGCAGCCGACAGGGCTATGGCTACACCTTC
CASSRQGYGYTF
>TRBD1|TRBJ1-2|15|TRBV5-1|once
TGCGCCAGCAGCACATCACCGGGACAGGGATATGGCTACACCTTC
CASSTSPGQGYGYTF
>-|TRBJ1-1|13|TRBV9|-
TGTGCCAGCAGCTTACAACAAAACACTGAAGCTTTCTTT
CASSLQQNTEAFF
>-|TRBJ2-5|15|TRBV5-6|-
TGTGCCAGCAGCTTTATTCAACAGGGTCAGGAGACCCAGTACTTC
CASSFIQQGQETQYF
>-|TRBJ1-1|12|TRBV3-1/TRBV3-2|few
TGTGCCAGCAGCCAACCACTAGGAGAAGCTTTCTTT
CASSQPLGEAFF
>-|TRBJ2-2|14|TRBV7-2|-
TGTGCCAGCCAAAGAGGGGGGGGTACCGGGGAGCTGTTTTTT
CASQRGGGTGELFF
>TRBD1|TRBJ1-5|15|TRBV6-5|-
TGTGCCAGCAGGGGACAGGGCTTGAGCAATCAGCCCCAGCATTTT
CASRGQGLSNQPQHF
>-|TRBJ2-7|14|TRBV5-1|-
TGCGCCAGCAGCTTGGAGGTGGGGCTGGGCGAGCAGTACTTC
CASSLEVGLGEQYF
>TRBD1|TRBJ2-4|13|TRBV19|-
TGTGCCAGTAGTGACAGGGCGGGAAACATTCAGTACTTC
CASSDRAGNIQYF
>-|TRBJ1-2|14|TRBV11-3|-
TGTGCCAGCAGCTTAGGGGACTATTCTTATGGCTACACCTTC
CASSLGDYSYGYTF
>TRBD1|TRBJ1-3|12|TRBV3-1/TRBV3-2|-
TGTGCCAGCCCGGCCAGGGGGGACACCATATATTTT
CASPARGDTIYF
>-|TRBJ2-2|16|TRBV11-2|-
TGTGCCAGCAGCTTAGATGGTAGCCCAAACACCGGGGAGCTGTTTTTT
CASSLDGSPNTGELFF
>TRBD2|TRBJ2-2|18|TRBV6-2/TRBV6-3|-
TGTGCCAGCAGTTACTCGACTAGCGGGAGTGTGAACACCGGGGAGCTGTTTTTT
CASSYSTSGSVNTGELFF
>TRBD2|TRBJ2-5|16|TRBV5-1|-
TGCGCCAGCAGCTTGGAGGTAGCGGGGGGGATGGAGACCCAGTACTTC
CASSLEVAGGMETQYF
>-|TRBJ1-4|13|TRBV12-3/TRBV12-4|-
TGTGCCAGCAGTTCCACTGGAGGTGAAAAACTGTTTTTT
CASSSTGGEKLFF
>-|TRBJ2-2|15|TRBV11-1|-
TGTGCCAGCAGTCCCACTTCTGCGAACACCGGGGAGCTGTTTTTT
CASSPTSANTGELFF
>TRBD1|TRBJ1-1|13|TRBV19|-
TGTGCCAGTAGTAGCGGACAGGGGACTGAAGCTTTCTTT
CASSSGQGTEAFF
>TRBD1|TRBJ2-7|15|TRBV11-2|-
TGTGCCAGCAGCTCCGGGACAGGGAGGGTTGGCGAGCAGTACTTC
CASSSGTGRVGEQYF
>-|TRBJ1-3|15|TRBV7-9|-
TGTGCCAGCAGCTGGGACAAGGGCGCTGGAAACACCATATATTTT
CASSWDKGAGNTIYF
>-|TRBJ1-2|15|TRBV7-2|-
TGTGCCAGCAGCCCAAACCCCAGGAGGGGCGCGGGCTACACCTTC
CASSPNPRRGAGYTF
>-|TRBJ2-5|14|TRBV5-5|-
TGTGCCAGCAGCACCCTCGGAGAAATGGAGACCCAGTACTTC
CASSTLGEMETQYF
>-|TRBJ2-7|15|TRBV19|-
TGTGCCAGTAAGTCCGGTCCAGGGCCAACCTACGAGCAGTACTTC
CASKSGPGPTYEQYF
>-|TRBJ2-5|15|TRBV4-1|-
TGCGCCAGCAGCCAAGATCTTACTAGCTCCGAGACCCAGTACTTC
CASSQDLTSSETQYF
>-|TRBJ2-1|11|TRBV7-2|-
TGTGCCAGCAGCCTAAACAATGAGCAGTTCTTC
CASSLNNEQFF
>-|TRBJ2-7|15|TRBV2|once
TGTGCCAGCAGGACAACCGGGGGACGATCCTACGAGCAGTACTTC
CASRTTGGRSYEQYF
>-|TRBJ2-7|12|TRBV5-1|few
TGCGCCAGCAGCTTAACGGGGTACGAGCAGTACTTC
CASSLTGYEQYF
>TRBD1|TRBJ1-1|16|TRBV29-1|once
TGCAGCGTTAGACAAGAGACAGGGTTCATGAACACTGAAGCTTTCTTT
CSVRQETGFMNTEAFF
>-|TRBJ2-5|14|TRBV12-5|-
TGTGCTAGTGGCCCAGGAGGCCGACAAGAGACCCAGTACTTC
CASGPGGRQETQYF
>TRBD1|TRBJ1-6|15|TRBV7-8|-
TGTGCCAGCAGCCGGAGGGGACAGGTTGGGTCACCCCTCCACTTT
CASSRRGQVGSPLHF
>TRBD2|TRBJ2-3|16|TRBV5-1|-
TGCGCCAGCAGCTTGGGTAGTAGCGGGGGTAAGGATACGCAGTATTTT
CASSLGSSGGKDTQYF
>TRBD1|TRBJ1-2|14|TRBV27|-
TGTGCCAGCAGTACAGGGGGCGGTTTTGGCGGCTACACCTTC
CASSTGGGFGGYTF
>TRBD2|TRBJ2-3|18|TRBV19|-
TGTGCCAGTAGTATAGATCTGGCTAGCGGGAGTAGGACAGATACGCAGTATTTT
CASSIDLASGSRTDTQYF
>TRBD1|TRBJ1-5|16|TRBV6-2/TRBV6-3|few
TGTGCCAGCAGTACCAGACAGGGAATCTCCAATCAGCCCCAGCATTTT
CASSTRQGISNQPQHF
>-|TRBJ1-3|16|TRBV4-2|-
TGTGCCAGCAGCCAAGAATTAACGCAGGGTCTAAACACCATATATTTT
CASSQELTQGLNTIYF
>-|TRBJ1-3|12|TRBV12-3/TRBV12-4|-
TGTGCCAGCAGTTCAAACAGGGACACCATATATTTT
CASSSNRDTIYF
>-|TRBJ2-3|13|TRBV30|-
TGTGCCTGGAGTGTAGGGAGGTGGGATACGCAGTATTTT
CAWSVGRWDTQYF
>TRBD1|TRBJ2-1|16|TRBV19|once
TGTGCCAGTAGTATAGACTCAACGACAGGGTACAATGAGCAGTTCTTC
CASSIDSTTGYNEQFF
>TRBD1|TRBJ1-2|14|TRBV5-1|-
TGCGCCAGCAGCTTGACAGGGGGCGGTTATGGCTACACCTTC
CASSLTGGGYGYTF
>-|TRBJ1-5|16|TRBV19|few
TGTGCCAGTAGTATAGATGGGACAAGTCGCAATCAGCCCCAGCATTTT
CASSIDGTSRNQPQHF
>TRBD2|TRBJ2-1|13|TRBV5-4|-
TGTGCCAGCTCGCGGGAGAACTACAATGAGCAGTTCTTC
CASSRENYNEQFF
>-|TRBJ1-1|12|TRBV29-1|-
TGCAGCGTTGGGTCAGGGTACACTGAAGCTTTCTTT
CSVGSGYTEAFF
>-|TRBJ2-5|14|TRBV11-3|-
TGTGCCAGCAGCTACGGACAAACCCAAGAGACCCAGTACTTC
CASSYGQTQETQYF
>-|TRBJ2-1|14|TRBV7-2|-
TGTGCCAGCAGCTTACCCAGAAACTACAATGAGCAGTTCTTC
CASSLPRNYNEQFF
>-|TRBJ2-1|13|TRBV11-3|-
TGTGCCACGAACCTACAGGGCCGGGGTGAGCAGTTCTTC
CATNLQGRGEQFF
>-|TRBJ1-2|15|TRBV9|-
TGTGCCAGCAGCCCTGCGGCAGGGTTGGACTATGGCTACACCTTC
CASSPAAGLDYGYTF
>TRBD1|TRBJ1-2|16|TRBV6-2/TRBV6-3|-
TGTGCCAGCAGTTATCCAACAGGGGCCGCGGGCTATGGCTACACCTTC
CASSYPTGAAGYGYTF
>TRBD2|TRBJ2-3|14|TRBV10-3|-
TGTGCCATCAGGATAGCGGGAGCCACAGATACGCAGTATTTT
CAIRIAGATDTQYF
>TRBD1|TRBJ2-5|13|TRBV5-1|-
TGCGCCAGCAGCAGGACAGGGTCCGAGACCCAGTACTTC
CASSRTGSETQYF
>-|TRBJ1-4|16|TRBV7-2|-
TGTGCCAGCAGCATGAAGGGGGTGTCGACTAATGAAAAACTGTTTTTT
CASSMKGVSTNEKLFF